Listed below are T cell receptor beta chains from one sample, sequenced in a study of early T cells in non-severe SARS-CoV-2 infection. A single record per CDR3 protein comes from TCRdb applying MiXCR to the 5' RACE reads. The sample has almost 85,000 distinct CDR3 sequences; 12% are singletons. The sample was whole blood. All receptors derive from an adult who was a healthcare worker with PCR-confirmed SARS-CoV-2 infection or an uninfected control (not recorded which). Each CDR3 is given with its conserved first and last residue. Fields, in order: D gene, V gene, J gene, clone size, CDR3 DNA, CDR3 protein. A D gene is named only where the DNA matches it firmly. The size of a clone is reported for some rows only, either as once, few or many, or as a class for expanded clones.

D: -; V: TRBV10-1; J: TRBJ2-3; size: few; DNA: TGCGCCAGCAGTGAGACGGCAGGGATAACAGATACGCAGTATTTT; CDR3: CASSETAGITDTQYF
D: TRBD2; V: TRBV12-3/TRBV12-4; J: TRBJ2-1; size: -; DNA: TGTGCCAGCAGTTTGGTGCTAGCGGGAGATTGGAATGAGCAGTTCTTC; CDR3: CASSLVLAGDWNEQFF
D: -; V: TRBV30; J: TRBJ1-1; size: -; DNA: TGTGCCTGGAGCGGCAGAACCATGAACACTGAAGCTTTCTTT; CDR3: CAWSGRTMNTEAFF
D: -; V: TRBV29-1; J: TRBJ2-2; size: -; DNA: TGCAGCGTCTCTGCTAGGGGATCGAACACCGGGGAGCTGTTTTTT; CDR3: CSVSARGSNTGELFF
D: -; V: TRBV7-2; J: TRBJ2-6; size: -; DNA: TGTGCCAGCAGGGAGAGGGACAACCGGGCCGGGGCCAACGTCCTGACTTTC; CDR3: CASRERDNRAGANVLTF
D: TRBD2; V: TRBV14; J: TRBJ2-3; size: many; DNA: TGTGCCAGCAGCCAAGGGGGAGGGCTCACAGATACGCAGTATTTT; CDR3: CASSQGGGLTDTQYF
D: -; V: TRBV5-5; J: TRBJ1-6; size: few; DNA: TGTGCCAGCAGCTTAAGTACTACTGCACCCCTCCACTTT; CDR3: CASSLSTTAPLHF
D: -; V: TRBV18; J: TRBJ2-1; size: -; DNA: TGTGCCAGCTCACCACCCTTCAATGAGCAGTTCTTC; CDR3: CASSPPFNEQFF
D: TRBD2; V: TRBV7-3; J: TRBJ2-5; size: many; DNA: TGTGCCAGCAGCCTACTAGCGGGAGTCGAGGAGACCCAGTACTTC; CDR3: CASSLLAGVEETQYF
D: TRBD2; V: TRBV3-1; J: TRBJ2-1; size: many; DNA: TGTGCCAGCAGCCAAGGTCTCCTCGCGGGGGGGACCTATGAGCAGTTCTTC; CDR3: CASSQGLLAGGTYEQFF
D: -; V: TRBV7-6; J: TRBJ2-3; size: many; DNA: TGTGCCAGCAGCTTAGTGGAGACTGGTGCGGATACGCAGTATTTT; CDR3: CASSLVETGADTQYF
D: -; V: TRBV11-2; J: TRBJ1-4; size: few; DNA: TGTGCCAGCAGCTTAGCGGGACTGAGGAATGAAAAACTGTTTTTT; CDR3: CASSLAGLRNEKLFF
D: -; V: TRBV5-1; J: TRBJ2-7; size: many; DNA: TGCGCCAGCAGCGCTCTTGACATTTCCTACGAGCAGTACTTC; CDR3: CASSALDISYEQYF
D: -; V: TRBV12-3/TRBV12-4; J: TRBJ2-4; size: many; DNA: TGTGCCAGCGGGTACAAAGACATTCAGTACTTC; CDR3: CASGYKDIQYF
D: TRBD1; V: TRBV5-5; J: TRBJ2-7; size: -; DNA: TGTGCCAGCAGCTTGACATCGACAGGGTCCTACGAGCAGTACTTC; CDR3: CASSLTSTGSYEQYF
D: TRBD2; V: TRBV11-1; J: TRBJ2-2; size: -; DNA: TGTGCCAGCAGCCGCGATATCGGGACTAGCGGGACCGGGGACACCGGGGAGCTGTTTTTT; CDR3: CASSRDIGTSGTGDTGELFF
D: -; V: TRBV5-5; J: TRBJ2-1; size: few; DNA: TGTGCCAGCAGCCCCTTTAGCGGAATTTACAATGAGCAGTTCTTC; CDR3: CASSPFSGIYNEQFF
D: TRBD2; V: TRBV2; J: TRBJ2-1; size: many; DNA: TGTGCCAGCAGGAAGATCGGGACTAGCGGGAGTGAGCAGTTCTTC; CDR3: CASRKIGTSGSEQFF
D: -; V: TRBV12-3/TRBV12-4; J: TRBJ2-5; size: few; DNA: TGTGCCAGCAGTCTTCCGGGCACACAAGAGACCCAGTACTTC; CDR3: CASSLPGTQETQYF
D: TRBD2; V: TRBV12-3/TRBV12-4; J: TRBJ2-1; size: few; DNA: TGTGCCAGCAGCGAACTAGCGGGGCCTCGGAATGAGCAGTTCTTC; CDR3: CASSELAGPRNEQFF
D: TRBD1; V: TRBV12-3/TRBV12-4; J: TRBJ2-1; size: many; DNA: TGTGCCAGCAGTTTAGCGCGAACAGGGGGAAGCAATGAGCAGTTCTTC; CDR3: CASSLARTGGSNEQFF
D: TRBD1; V: TRBV12-3/TRBV12-4; J: TRBJ1-4; size: -; DNA: TGTGCCAGCAGTCTGGACAGGGGAGATGAAAAACTGTTTTTT; CDR3: CASSLDRGDEKLFF
D: TRBD1; V: TRBV29-1; J: TRBJ1-1; size: many; DNA: TGCAGCGGCGACAGGGGAAAAGGTGAAGCTTTCTTT; CDR3: CSGDRGKGEAFF
D: -; V: TRBV20-1; J: TRBJ1-3; size: few; DNA: TGCAGTGCTAGAGGGGGTTATGCTGGAAACACCATATATTTT; CDR3: CSARGGYAGNTIYF
D: -; V: TRBV12-3/TRBV12-4; J: TRBJ1-3; size: many; DNA: TGTGCCAGCAGCTCCGAGAGAAACACCATATATTTT; CDR3: CASSSERNTIYF
D: -; V: TRBV5-1; J: TRBJ2-4; size: many; DNA: TGCGCCAGCAGGTTGGCCCCTCAGGGAGCTGCTAATTACATTCAGTACTTC; CDR3: CASRLAPQGAANYIQYF
D: TRBD2; V: TRBV2; J: TRBJ2-4; size: -; DNA: TGTGCCAGCAGTGAGGGACTAGCGGGACTCGGATACATTCAGTACTTC; CDR3: CASSEGLAGLGYIQYF
D: -; V: TRBV12-3/TRBV12-4; J: TRBJ1-2; size: many; DNA: TGTGCCAGCAGCGACAGCTATGGCTACACCTTC; CDR3: CASSDSYGYTF